This T cell receptor (beta chain) stems from a study of blood T cell repertoires in COVID-19 (dated by TCRdb to the early 2020s). As for the study more broadly: The collaborator samples originated in the United States, Italy and Spain and spanned the acute and convalescent phases of COVID-19. Samples came from the ongoing ImmuneRACE study (first 160 participants) plus 1,254 subjects from 6 global collaborators. Sample metadata almost always included a de-identified subject ID, COVID-19 status, age in years and sex. The material from the prospective study consisted of cDNA or gDNA derived from T cells, B-cell-depleted T cells, or PBMCs. The repertoires were released in a freely available public database intended as a resource for research on the immune response to SARS-CoV-2. The dataset comprised deeply sampled blood TCRbeta repertoires from subjects exposed to, actively infected with, or recovered from COVID-19. Where available, HLA class I and class II types were taken from metadata supplied by the sample provider and were not determined by assay-based typing.

CDR1 and CDR2 are drawn from the germline V gene: SGHTA, FQGTGA. The CDR3 runs 12 amino acids, cysteine and phenylalanine included. The DNA shown is the 36-base CDR3, in frame from base 1. The trim is 4 bases for V and 8 bases for J, with a gap of 8 bases between the germline ends. Findings and caveats that apply to the study as a whole: Clinical and demographic metadata were provided uncurated, with the amount varying by source and participant.

On this clone: Its antigen remains unidentified. One base away there is no much larger clone; base qualities are not given.

Collaborating institutions collected whole blood in K2EDTA tubes following their own protocols. For TCRbeta analysis, collaborators shipped samples in one of three forms: frozen whole blood, isolated PBMCs, or DNA extracted from either of those sample types. TCRbeta CDR3 regions were amplified from genomic DNA by means of the immunoSEQ Assay, a bias-controlled multiplex PCR. For the original study's pipeline: Within the assay, amplification of reference gene primers was used to estimate how many nucleated cells each sample contained. To quantify the absolute abundance of each unique TCRbeta CDR3 rearrangement, sequence reads were collapsed and filtered. For each sample, productive Simpson clonality was calculated by taking the square root of Simpson's diversity index across productive rearrangements. The table comes from immuneACCESS by way of TCRdb, which keeps in-frame sequences with V and J called. Part of the clones is missing from these tables; in studies checked, under half for an unresolved V gene and the rest for unknown reasons. The V and J calls and the clone size are those of that table, but D and trimming were determined from the DNA. Across this sample there are some 120,000 clones, with around 80% seen only once. Of the sample, 12% falls within the top ten clones.

The sequence was obtained from a woman in her sixties or seventies with acute or convalescent COVID-19. Sequencing used peripheral blood. The chain is encoded by TRBV7-3 joined to TRBJ2-2, with the D gene uncertain. The CDR3 loop reads CASSSYVGELFF. Read as DNA, the sequence is TGTGCCAGCAGCTCGTATGTGGGGGAGCTGTTTTTT.